These 26 T cell receptor beta chains were all obtained from the same sample, sequenced in a study of blood T cell repertoires in COVID-19. The assay was immunoSEQ multiplex PCR, and TCRdb's table has in-frame clones only and misses some. The data show approximately 240,000 clones, roughly 81% seen once. Sequenced: peripheral blood. These TCRs come from a man aged 45-65 years who had recovered from COVID-19.

The chain joins TRBV29-1 to TRBJ2-3, with 14 bases matching TRBD2. The germline CDR1 and CDR2 sequences are SQVTM and ANQGSEA. This CDR3 contains 15 residues. The V gene end was trimmed by 7 bases and the J gene end by 6 bases; junction bases not matched to a gene: 9. The CDR3 nucleotides read TGCAGCGGGAACGGACTAGCGGGAGGAGCGGATACGCAGTATTTT. It translates to CSGNGLAGGADTQYF.

The V and J genes are TRBV18 and TRBJ2-7; no definite D call. The length of the CDR3 is 12 residues. Germline values: CDR1 KGHSH, CDR2 LQKENI. V was shortened by 3 bases and J by 3 bases, with 6 bases between the two germline ends. Here the CDR3 DNA reads TGTGCCAGCTCACCTTCCGTCTACGAGCAGTACTTC. It specifies CASSPSVYEQYF.

The chain couples TRBV5-1 to TRBJ2-5, with a tentative D call TRBD2 (5 bases). This CDR3 has 13 residues. Looked up from germline, CDR1 is SGHRS and CDR2 is YFSETQ. The V end lost 2 bases, the J end lost 7 bases, and 12 bases lay between the germline ends. CDR3 bases: TGCGCCAGCAGCTTCACGGTCCGGGGGACCCAGTACTTC. Amino acid sequence: CASSFTVRGTQYF.

This chain connects TRBV19 to TRBJ1-5; tentatively, D is TRBD1 (5 bases). The length of the CDR3 is 14 residues. Germline V lookup: CDR1 LNHDA, CDR2 SQIVND (reference sequence). Between the trimmed V and J ends, which lost 2 bases and 4 bases, there was a span of 9 bases. In nucleotides, the CDR3 is TGTGCCAGTAGTATAACGGGGGATAATCAGCCCCAGCATTTT. As protein: CASSITGDNQPQHF. The full variable domain, in which reference TRBV19 and TRBJ1-5 provide the parts outside the CDR3, is DGGITQSPKYLFRKEGQNVTLSCEQNLNHDAMYWYRQDPGQGLRLIYYSQIVNDFQKGDIAEGYSVSREKKESFPLTVTSAQKNPTAFYLCASSITGDNQPQHFGDGTRLSIL.

The chain recombines TRBV3-1 (or the pseudogene TRBV3-2) with TRBJ1-1, with 9 bases lining up with TRBD1. Germline CDR1 and CDR2: LGHDT and YNNKEL (reference sequence). V shed 7 bases and J 4 bases; nucleotides not matched to a gene: 10. CDR3 length: 15 amino acids. Written as DNA, the CDR3 is TGTGCCAGCACGGACAGGGGCTCCCTTAGCACTGAAGCTTTCTTT. Translating gives CASTDRGSLSTEAFF.

V and J are TRBV9 and TRBJ2-7, with 7 positions matching TRBD2. J was trimmed by 4 bases and V by 4 bases; bases with no gene match: 11. The CDR3 is made up of 15 amino acids. CDR1 and CDR2 from the germline V gene are SGDLS and YYNGEE. As DNA, the CDR3 is TGTGCCAGCAGCATCCTCAGCGGGATACCTTACGAGCAGTACTTC. This encodes CASSILSGIPYEQYF.

The gene calls are TRBV5-8 and TRBJ1-5, with 8 bases that match TRBD1. Losses at the gene ends were 4 bases for V and 1 base for J; bases not matched to a gene: 13. CDR3 size: 18 residues. Germline CDR1 reads SGHTS; CDR2 reads YDEGEE. The CDR3 nucleotides are TGTGCCAGCAGCGCCTGGACAGGGTTCGGGGTGAGCAATCAGCCCCAGCATTTT. Protein: CASSAWTGFGVSNQPQHF.

This chain uses TRBV29-1 with TRBJ1-2; D perhaps matches TRBD1 (6 bases). The CDR3 contains 13 residues. Germline lookup yields CDR1 SQVTM and CDR2 ANQGSEA. With 3 bases removed from V and 4 bases from J, the gap between germline ends came to 12 bases. CDR3 nucleotides: TGCAGCGTTGACGCGGGGGGCTCCTATGGCTACACCTTC. It codes for CSVDAGGSYGYTF.

This clone occurred once. The rearrangement links TRBV5-1 to TRBJ2-7; 8 nucleotides match TRBD1. J gave up 6 bases and V 7 bases, and 12 bases lay outside the gene matches. The CDR3 is 14 amino acids. Germline values: CDR1 SGHRS, CDR2 YFSETQ. In nucleotides, the CDR3 is TGCGCCAGCGCAAAGGGACAGGATATATTCGAGCAGTACTTC. This sequence encodes CASAKGQDIFEQYF.

This chain uses TRBV2 with TRBJ2-5; 7 nucleotides line up with TRBD2. Germline CDR1 reads SNHLY; CDR2 reads FYNNEI. V shed 6 bases, J shed 7 bases, and the junction held 14 bases outside the gene matches. The CDR3 is 15 amino acids. The CDR3 DNA follows: TGTGCCAGCAGAGAACAGCAGGGACTACTGGGGACCCAGTACTTC. Translation gives CASREQQGLLGTQYF.

The chain recombines TRBV18 with TRBJ1-2, with D uncertain. The V end lost 0 bases, the J end lost 0 bases, and 8 bases lay between the germline ends. In germline, CDR1 is KGHSH, CDR2 LQKENI. This CDR3 has 15 residues. The CDR3 DNA is TGTGCCAGCTCACCACCGCTGGGAGCTAACTATGGCTACACCTTC. Its translation is CASSPPLGANYGYTF.

V and J are TRBV5-1 and TRBJ1-2; TRBD1 matches 9 bases. Trimming removed 3 bases from V and 1 base from J; junction bases left unmatched: 7. Germline-derived CDR1 and CDR2 are SGHRS and YFSETQ. The CDR3 runs 16 residues. The CDR3 bases are TGCGCCAGCAGCTCGCAGACAGGGGGGATTAACTATGGCTACACCTTC. Translation: CASSSQTGGINYGYTF. The variable domain in full, completed from reference TRBV5-1 and TRBJ1-2, reads KAGVTQTPRYLIKTRGQQVTLSCSPISGHRSVSWYQQTPGQGLQFLFEYFSETQRNKGNFPGRFSGRQFSNSRSEMNVSTLELGDSALYLCASSSQTGGINYGYTFGSGTRLTVV.

The chain recombines TRBV14 with TRBJ2-1; TRBD2 agrees at 10 bases. The CDR3 contains 15 residues. V shed 4 bases and J 5 bases; nucleotides not matched to a gene: 5. The germline CDR1 and CDR2 sequences are SGHDN and FVKESK. The CDR3 loop reads CASSLLAGADNEQFF. As DNA, the CDR3 is TGTGCCAGCAGCCTTCTAGCGGGAGCTGACAATGAGCAGTTCTTC. Full variable domain (remainder filled in from reference TRBV14 and TRBJ2-1): EAGVTQFPSHSVIEKGQTVTLRCDPISGHDNLYWYRRVMGKEIKFLLHFVKESKQDESGMPNNRFLAERTGGTYSTLKVQPAELEDSGVYFCASSLLAGADNEQFFGPGTRLTVL.

The chain combines TRBV3-1 (or the pseudogene TRBV3-2) with TRBJ2-7; TRBD2 matches 10 bases. Germline trimming cut 1 base from V and 3 bases from J; bases unmatched to any gene: 6. The CDR3 spans 16 residues. The germline V gene has CDR1 LGHDT and CDR2 YNNKEL (reference sequence). The CDR3, as DNA: TGTGCCAGCAGCCAAGGTTTAGCGGGGGGCATCTACGAGCAGTACTTC. It specifies CASSQGLAGGIYEQYF.

This chain connects TRBV11-2 to TRBJ2-5, with D unresolved. The CDR3 length is 15 residues. The ends were cut back, 2 bases at V and 4 bases at J, with 14 bases in the middle. CDR1 SGHAT and CDR2 FQNNGV come from the germline V gene. CDR3 residues: CASSLSGLQLETQYF. CDR3 bases: TGTGCCAGCAGCTTATCAGGATTGCAATTAGAGACCCAGTACTTC.

V is TRBV30 and J is TRBJ2-6; D remains unclear. V shed 0 bases and J shed 0 bases, with 12 bases lying between them. CDR3 length: 17 amino acids. The germline gives CDR1 GTSNPN, CDR2 SVGIG (reference sequence). CDR3 loop: CAWSVLGHASGANVLTF. CDR3 bases: TGTGCCTGGAGTGTTCTGGGCCACGCCTCTGGGGCCAACGTCCTGACTTTC.

V is TRBV29-1 and J is TRBJ2-3; 10 bases are a match to TRBD2. With V trimmed by 6 bases and J by 4 bases, 4 bases remained unmatched. The CDR3 consists of 13 residues. The germline V gene encodes CDR1 SQVTM and CDR2 ANQGSEA. The CDR3 sequence is CSVPSGSADTQYF. The CDR3 DNA reads TGCAGCGTCCCTAGCGGGAGCGCAGATACGCAGTATTTT.

This chain links TRBV30 with TRBJ2-3; D not resolved. V lost 0 bases, J lost 4 bases, and 2 bases lay in between. The CDR3 is made up of 11 amino acids. Germline CDR1 and CDR2: GTSNPN and SVGIG (reference sequence). The CDR3 here is CAWSVSDTQYF. CDR3 nucleotide sequence: TGTGCCTGGAGTGTCTCAGATACGCAGTATTTT.

The rearrangement links TRBV6-5 to TRBJ1-5; D is perhaps TRBD1 (5 bases). Trimming stripped 11 bases from V and 1 base from J, with 12 bases between. This CDR3 is 13 amino acids long. In germline, CDR1 is MNHEY, CDR2 SVGAGI. The CDR3 region has the DNA TGTGCCGCGGGGCGGTGGAGCAATCAGCCCCAGCATTTT. As protein: CAAGRWSNQPQHF.

This clone showed up just once. The rearrangement uses TRBV3-1 (or the pseudogene TRBV3-2) and TRBJ2-3; the D gene is possibly TRBD1 (5 bases). CDR3 length: 15 residues. Germline assignment: CDR1 LGHDT and CDR2 YNNKEL (reference sequence). V dropped 1 base and J dropped 4 bases, with 12 bases sitting between them. Here the CDR3 DNA reads TGTGCCAGCAGCCAAGGGGGCCCTGGGGCAGATACGCAGTATTTT. Translation: CASSQGGPGADTQYF.

This chain links TRBV19 with TRBJ2-1; 10 nucleotides align to TRBD2. V was clipped by 7 bases and J by 4 bases; unmatched bases: 13. Per germline, CDR1 LNHDA and CDR2 SQIVND (reference sequence). The CDR3 totals 17 residues. The CDR3 sequence is CASIPLKGTSDYNEQFF. CDR3 in DNA: TGTGCCAGTATTCCCCTAAAAGGGACTAGCGATTACAATGAGCAGTTCTTC.

This chain joins TRBV10-3 and TRBJ1-1; D remains ambiguous. The CDR3 has 13 residues. Germline V CDR1 and CDR2: ENHRY, SYGVKD. Trimming removed 3 bases at V and 0 bases at J, with 5 bases between. In DNA, the CDR3 is TGTGCCATCAGTGACGGGATGAACACTGAAGCTTTCTTT. This codes for CAISDGMNTEAFF.

V is TRBV5-6 and J is TRBJ1-2, with 8 bases lining up with TRBD1. Trimming at V came to 3 bases and at J to 2 bases, leaving 3 bases not matched to a gene. CDR1 is SGHDT, CDR2 YYEEEE, per germline. The CDR3 is 14 amino acids. The CDR3 region is CASSWTGINYGYTF. The CDR3, as DNA: TGTGCCAGCAGCTGGACAGGGATCAACTATGGCTACACCTTC.

The DNA for the CDR3 is TGTGCCAGCAGTTACGGGACAGGGGCGTACTATGGCTACACCTTC. Protein sequence: CASSYGTGAYYGYTF. The rearrangement joins TRBV6-5 to TRBJ1-2; TRBD1 aligns across 10 bases. In germline, CDR1 is MNHEY, CDR2 SVGAGI. V was pared by 2 bases and J by 3 bases, with 3 bases of the junction left unmatched. The CDR3 contains 15 residues.

The V call is TRBV14, the J call TRBJ2-1; D not resolved. Germline CDR1 reads SGHDN; CDR2 reads FVKESK. CDR3 length: 13 amino acids. V dropped 2 bases and J dropped 1 base, with 3 bases sitting between them. CDR3 sequence: CASSQLSYNEQFF. The CDR3, as DNA: TGTGCCAGCAGCCAACTGTCCTACAATGAGCAGTTCTTC.

This clone turned up a few times. This chain uses TRBV18 with TRBJ2-7, with D unresolved. Between the trimmed V and J ends, which lost 0 bases and 6 bases, there was a span of 6 bases. Germline V gives CDR1 KGHSH, CDR2 LQKENI. The CDR3 length is 12 residues. CDR3 protein: CASSPPTGEQYF. Written as DNA, the CDR3 is TGTGCCAGCTCACCACCGACTGGCGAGCAGTACTTC. Supplemented by reference TRBV18 and TRBJ2-7, the full variable domain reads NAGVMQNPRHLVRRRGQEARLRCSPMKGHSHVYWYRQLPEEGLKFMVYLQKENIIDESGMPKERFSAEFPKEGPSILRIQQVVRGDSAAYFCASSPPTGEQYFGPGTRLTVT.